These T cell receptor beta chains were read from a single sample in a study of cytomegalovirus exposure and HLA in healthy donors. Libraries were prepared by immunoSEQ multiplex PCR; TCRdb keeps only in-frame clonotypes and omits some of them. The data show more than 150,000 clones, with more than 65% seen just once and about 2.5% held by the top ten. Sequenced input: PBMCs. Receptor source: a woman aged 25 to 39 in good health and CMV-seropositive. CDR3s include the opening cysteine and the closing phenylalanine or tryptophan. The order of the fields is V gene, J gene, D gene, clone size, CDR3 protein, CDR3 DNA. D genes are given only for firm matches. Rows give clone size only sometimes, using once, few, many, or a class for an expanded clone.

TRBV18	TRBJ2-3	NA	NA	CASSPPAGTDTQYF	TGTGCCAGCTCACCACCCGCGGGTACAGATACGCAGTATTTT
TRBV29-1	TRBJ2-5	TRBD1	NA	CSVSRQGGETQYF	TGCAGCGTTTCGAGACAGGGGGGAGAGACCCAGTACTTC
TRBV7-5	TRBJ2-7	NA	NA	CARTPGKGQDKSSYEQYF	TGTGCCAGAACGCCCGGTAAAGGACAGGACAAAAGCTCCTACGAGCAGTACTTC
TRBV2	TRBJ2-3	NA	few	CASSTDYTDTQYF	TGTGCCAGCAGTACCGACTACACAGATACGCAGTATTTT
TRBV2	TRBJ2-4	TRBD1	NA	CASRMDRVWF	TGTGCCAGCAGGATGGACAGGGTATGGTTC
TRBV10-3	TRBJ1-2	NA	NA	CAIRINYGYTF	TGTGCCATCCGTATTAACTATGGCTACACCTTC
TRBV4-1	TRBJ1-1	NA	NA	CASSALRGGRNTEAFF	TGCGCCAGCAGCGCGTTAAGAGGGGGTCGTAACACTGAAGCTTTCTTT
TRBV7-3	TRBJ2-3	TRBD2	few	CASSFGLAADTQYF	TGTGCCAGCAGCTTTGGACTAGCTGCAGATACGCAGTATTTT
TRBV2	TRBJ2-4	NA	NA	CASEGLAKNIQYF	TGTGCCTCCGAGGGTCTAGCCAAAAACATTCAGTACTTC
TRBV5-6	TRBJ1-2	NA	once	CASSFFTGGYTF	TGTGCCAGCAGCTTTTTCACGGGGGGCTACACCTTC